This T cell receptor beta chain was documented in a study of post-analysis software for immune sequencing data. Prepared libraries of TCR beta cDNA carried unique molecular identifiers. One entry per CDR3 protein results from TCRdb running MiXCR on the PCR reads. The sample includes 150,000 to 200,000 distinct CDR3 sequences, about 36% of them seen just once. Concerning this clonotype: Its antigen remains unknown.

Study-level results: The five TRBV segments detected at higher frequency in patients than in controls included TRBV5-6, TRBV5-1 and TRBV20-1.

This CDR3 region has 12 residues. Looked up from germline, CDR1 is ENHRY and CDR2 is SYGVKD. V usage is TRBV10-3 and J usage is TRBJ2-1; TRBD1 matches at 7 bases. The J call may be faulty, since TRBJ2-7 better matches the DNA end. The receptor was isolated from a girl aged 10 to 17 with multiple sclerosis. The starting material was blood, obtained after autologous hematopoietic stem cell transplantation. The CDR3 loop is CAGGPWGNEQYF. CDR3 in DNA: TGTGCAGGGGGCCCTTGGGGTAATGAGCAGTACTTC.